This TCR beta chain was sequenced for a study of cytomegalovirus exposure and HLA in healthy donors. The PCR contained 60 Vbeta and 13 Jbeta primers. The assay was immunoSEQ multiplex PCR, and TCRdb's table has in-frame clones only and misses some. Of some 150,000 clones in the sample, around 82% were seen once. General study points: Exclusion as indistinguishable affected some V segments, including TRBV6-2 and TRBV6-3. Per published accounts, TCR beta sequences correctly predicted the HLA-A and HLA-B alleles of most subjects. Associated with cytomegalovirus, according to the listing, were about 160 TCR beta chains.

This CDR3 has 17 amino acids. Germline CDR1 reads SGDLS; CDR2 reads YYNGEE. Worth noting for this clone: What it binds is unknown. The junction departs from germline at one end; a sequencing error may be responsible.

Sequencing was carried out using PBMCs. The sequence was collected from a man between 50 and 59 years old in good health and CMV-seropositive. This sequence joins TRBV9 and TRBJ2-2; 10 bases match TRBD2. DNA for the CDR3: TGTGCCAGCAGTGAGACGAGCGGGGGGGCGAAGACCGGGGAGCTGTTTTTT. Encoded protein: CASSETSGGAKTGELFF.